Below, 28 T cell receptor beta chains from the same sample are listed, as sequenced in a study of T cell responses to AZD1222 COVID-19 vaccine. Only in-frame clones appear in the TCRdb table, and some are missing; sequencing was by immunoSEQ multiplex PCR. This repertoire includes about 140,000 clones. The sequenced sample was peripheral blood. Receptors originate from an adult in good health.

V and J are TRBV7-3 and TRBJ2-3; possible D gene TRBD1, 5 bases. Trimming left V 5 bases short and J 4 bases short, with 13 bases between. Per the germline V gene, CDR1 is SGHTA and CDR2 is FQGTGA. The CDR3 is 14 amino acids. The CDR3 sequence is CASSIGAAADTQYF. CDR3 sequence (DNA): TGTGCCAGCAGCATAGGGGCAGCAGCAGATACGCAGTATTTT.

This rearrangement joins TRBV5-1 to TRBJ1-4, with D uncertain. Germline V CDR1 and CDR2: SGHRS, YFSETQ. Between the trimmed V and J ends, which lost 1 base and 8 bases, there was a span of 12 bases. This CDR3 has 14 amino acids. CDR3 DNA sequence: TGCGCCAGCAGCTTGTCGGCCGAAGGGGAAAAACTGTTTTTT. Translating gives CASSLSAEGEKLFF. The entire variable domain, with the rest obtained from reference TRBV5-1 and TRBJ1-4, is as follows: KAGVTQTPRYLIKTRGQQVTLSCSPISGHRSVSWYQQTPGQGLQFLFEYFSETQRNKGNFPGRFSGRQFSNSRSEMNVSTLELGDSALYLCASSLSAEGEKLFFGSGTQLSVL.

This chain uses TRBV6-5 with TRBJ1-2, with D hard to call. The CDR3 spans 12 residues. Germline V gives CDR1 MNHEY, CDR2 SVGAGI. Trimming removed 6 bases at V and 4 bases at J, with 9 bases between. Here the CDR3 reads CASRRRAYGYTF. The CDR3 nucleotides read TGTGCCAGCAGGAGGAGGGCCTATGGCTACACCTTC.

The chain combines TRBV13 with TRBJ2-5, with TRBD2 identical over 8 bases. The CDR3 runs 14 residues. V shed 8 bases and J 1 base; nucleotides not matched to a gene: 6. Germline V gives CDR1 PRHDT, CDR2 FYEKMQ (reference sequence). For the CDR3, the DNA is TGTGCCAGCGCCCCGGGGGGGCTCCAAGAGACCCAGTACTTC. Protein sequence: CASAPGGLQETQYF.

The DNA for the CDR3 is TGTGCCAGCAGTTTGGACGGGTATGGCTACACCTTC. This codes for CASSLDGYGYTF. V is TRBV28 and J is TRBJ1-2; D gene uncertain. CDR1 is MDHEN and CDR2 is SYDVKM in the germline V gene. CDR3 length: 12 amino acids. V lost 3 bases, J lost 5 bases, and 7 bases lay in between.

The CDR3 DNA reads TGTGCCAGCAGTCCAGGACAGGGGGCAACTGGCTACACCTTC. This codes for CASSPGQGATGYTF. V gene TRBV6-5 combines with J gene TRBJ1-2; 11 bases are a match to TRBD1. CDR1 is MNHEY, CDR2 SVGAGI, per germline. V shed 5 bases, J shed 7 bases, and the junction held 6 bases outside the gene matches. CDR3 length: 14 residues.

The chain joins TRBV7-9 to TRBJ2-7, with D possibly being TRBD1 or TRBD2 (5 bases each). The germline V gene has CDR1 SEHNR and CDR2 FQNEAQ (reference sequence). The length of the CDR3 is 13 residues. V was trimmed by 6 bases and J by 2 bases, leaving 11 bases between them. CDR3 protein: CASSRDGTYEQYF. The DNA for the CDR3 is TGTGCCAGCAGTCGGGACGGTACCTACGAGCAGTACTTC. The complete variable domain, with remaining parts taken from reference TRBV7-9 and TRBJ2-7, reads DTGVSQNPRHKITKRGQNVTFRCDPISEHNRLYWYRQTLGQGPEFLTYFQNEAQLEKSRLLSDRFSAERPKGSFSTLEIQRTEQGDSAMYLCASSRDGTYEQYFGPGTRLTVT.

J is TRBJ1-2 and V is TRBV7-9; no definite D call. V was shortened by 5 bases and J by 3 bases, with 16 bases between the two germline ends. Per the germline V gene, CDR1 is SEHNR and CDR2 is FQNEAQ (reference sequence). The CDR3 has 15 amino acids. CDR3 bases: TGTGCCAGCAGCGGCCTGAGTGGGCATTACTATGGCTACACCTTC. Its translation: CASSGLSGHYYGYTF.

The V and J genes are TRBV6-5 and TRBJ2-2; D unresolved. The germline V gene has CDR1 MNHEY and CDR2 SVGAGI. Trimming left V 5 bases short and J 0 bases short, with 10 bases between. The CDR3 spans 15 residues. The CDR3 nucleotides read TGTGCCAGCAGTCGCCTGGGGACGAACACCGGGGAGCTGTTTTTT. This sequence encodes CASSRLGTNTGELFF.

This chain connects TRBV7-2 to TRBJ1-1; TRBD1 aligns across 7 bases. Per the germline V gene, CDR1 is SGHTA and CDR2 is FQGNSA. Trimming at V came to 3 bases and at J to 2 bases, leaving 3 bases not matched to a gene. The CDR3 totals 14 residues. The CDR3 is CASSFRDRNTEAFF. The CDR3 DNA reads TGTGCCAGCAGCTTCCGGGACAGAAACACTGAAGCTTTCTTT.

The V and J genes are TRBV6-6 and TRBJ1-1; no clear D. The CDR3 consists of 13 residues. Germline V lookup: CDR1 MNHNY, CDR2 SVGAGI (reference sequence). Trimming pared 7 bases from V and 6 bases from J, leaving 15 bases between. The CDR3 DNA reads as TGTGCCAGCACCGGTGACCTTGGGGCTGAAGCTTTCTTT. The encoded protein is CASTGDLGAEAFF.

This chain joins TRBV6-5 and TRBJ1-1; D ambiguous. The CDR3 is 14 amino acids. V was cut by 6 bases and J by 1 base, with 12 bases left in between. Germline V gene data show CDR1 as MNHEY and CDR2 as SVGAGI. The CDR3 bases are TGTGCCAGCAGACAAAGGGAGTCGAACACTGAAGCTTTCTTT. Its translation is CASRQRESNTEAFF.

V usage is TRBV6-1 and J usage is TRBJ2-4, with D maybe TRBD1 (5 bases). The CDR3 length is 17 residues. The germline gives CDR1 MNHNS, CDR2 SASEGT. V gave up 2 bases and J gave up 0 bases, with 14 bases separating them. CDR3 protein: CASSETSSRGAKNIQYF. CDR3 sequence (DNA): TGTGCCAGCAGTGAAACCAGCTCTAGGGGAGCCAAAAACATTCAGTACTTC.

The genes are TRBV18 and TRBJ2-5; the match to TRBD2 covers 7 bases. The CDR3 contains 13 residues. With V trimmed by 8 bases and J by 5 bases, 8 bases remained unmatched. The germline gives CDR1 KGHSH, CDR2 LQKENI. The chain's CDR3 is CASLRVAGETQYF. CDR3 nucleotides: TGTGCCAGCCTTAGGGTAGCGGGCGAGACCCAGTACTTC. The full variable domain, its missing parts supplied by reference TRBV18 and TRBJ2-5, is NAGVMQNPRHLVRRRGQEARLRCSPMKGHSHVYWYRQLPEEGLKFMVYLQKENIIDESGMPKERFSAEFPKEGPSILRIQQVVRGDSAAYFCASLRVAGETQYFGPGTRLLVL.

The chain recombines TRBV3-1 (or the pseudogene TRBV3-2) with TRBJ1-4; TRBD1 agrees at 9 bases. The V gene end was trimmed by 6 bases and the J gene end by 6 bases; junction bases not matched to a gene: 5. The CDR3 consists of 14 residues. Germline V gene lookup returns CDR1 LGHDT and CDR2 YNNKEL (reference sequence). The CDR3 nucleotides are TGTGCCAGCAGACGGACAGGGGATGATGAAAAACTGTTTTTT. It specifies CASRRTGDDEKLFF.

The chain carries TRBV3-1 (or the pseudogene TRBV3-2) and TRBJ1-6; the D gene is possibly TRBD1 (6 bases). Trimming left V 3 bases short and J 9 bases short, with 9 bases between. This CDR3 is 13 amino acids long. Germline CDR1 and CDR2: LGHDT and YNNKEL (reference sequence). The CDR3 protein is CASSHQGGSPLHF. The CDR3 region has the DNA TGTGCCAGCAGCCATCAAGGGGGTTCACCCCTCCACTTT.

V usage is TRBV9 and J usage is TRBJ2-5; 9 bases line up with TRBD2. Germline CDR1 is SGDLS and CDR2 is YYNGEE. V was pared by 4 bases and J by 0 bases, with 7 bases of the junction left unmatched. The CDR3 runs 16 residues. The CDR3 DNA sequence: TGTGCCAGCAGCAAACGACTAGCGGACGACCAAGAGACCCAGTACTTC. Its protein product is CASSKRLADDQETQYF. The full variable domain, with the rest looked up from reference TRBV9 and TRBJ2-5, is DSGVTQTPKHLITATGQRVTLRCSPRSGDLSVYWYQQSLDQGLQFLIQYYNGEERAKGNILERFSAQQFPDLHSELNLSSLELGDSALYFCASSKRLADDQETQYFGPGTRLLVL.

The rearrangement links TRBV13 to TRBJ1-3; possible D gene TRBD1, 5 bases. This CDR3 comprises 12 residues. V was cut by 5 bases and J by 9 bases, with 11 bases left in between. CDR1 is PRHDT, CDR2 FYEKMQ, per germline (reference sequence). The CDR3 here is CASSHRGGTIYF. CDR3 sequence (DNA): TGTGCCAGCAGCCATCGGGGCGGCACCATATATTTT.

This chain joins TRBV28 and TRBJ1-2, with D maybe TRBD1 (6 bases). The V end lost 5 bases, the J end lost 4 bases, and 11 bases lay between the germline ends. Germline loops: CDR1 MDHEN, CDR2 SYDVKM. The CDR3 length is 13 residues. CDR3 in amino acids: CASSPGQSYGYTF. For the CDR3, the DNA is TGTGCCAGCAGTCCAGGACAGTCCTATGGCTACACCTTC.

The chain uses TRBV11-3 and TRBJ2-3, with 9 bases lining up with TRBD2. The CDR3 has 16 amino acids. The J segment lost 2 bases and the V segment lost 1 base, leaving 4 bases of the junction unmatched. CDR1 is SGHNT, CDR2 YENEEA, per germline. CDR3 sequence (DNA): TGTGCCAGCAGCTTAGGGGCGGGGGGGTCCACAGATACGCAGTATTTT. Translating gives CASSLGAGGSTDTQYF. The full variable domain, its missing parts supplied by reference TRBV11-3 and TRBJ2-3, is EAGVVQSPRYKIIEKKQPVAFWCNPISGHNTLYWYLQNLGQGPELLIRYENEEAVDDSQLPKDRFSAERLKGVDSTLKIQPAELGDSAVYLCASSLGAGGSTDTQYFGPGTRLTVL.

The chain combines TRBV2 with TRBJ1-6, with D possibly TRBD1 on 5 matching bases. The length of the CDR3 is 15 residues. V was clipped by 4 bases and J by 0 bases, with 7 bases between them. The germline V gene has CDR1 SNHLY and CDR2 FYNNEI. The CDR3 DNA sequence: TGTGCCAGCAGTGTTGACAGCTCCTATAATTCACCCCTCCACTTT. The encoded protein is CASSVDSSYNSPLHF. Complete variable domain (other parts from reference TRBV2 and TRBJ1-6): EPEVTQTPSHQVTQMGQEVILRCVPISNHLYFYWYRQILGQKVEFLVSFYNNEISEKSEIFDDQFSVERPDGSNFTLKIRSTKLEDSAMYFCASSVDSSYNSPLHFGNGTRLTVT.

The chain carries TRBV7-2 and TRBJ2-5, with 10 bases that match TRBD1. This CDR3 has 15 residues. In germline, CDR1 is SGHTA, CDR2 FQGNSA. The ends lost 4 bases at V and 1 base at J; junction bases unmatched: 3. The CDR3: CASSSRTGGQETQYF. In DNA form, the CDR3 reads TGTGCCAGCAGCTCCCGGACAGGGGGCCAAGAGACCCAGTACTTC.

The genes are TRBV6-5 and TRBJ1-1; 8 nucleotides agree with TRBD1. V lost 6 bases, J lost 1 base, and 1 base stayed unmatched. The CDR3 totals 13 residues. Germline CDR1 reads MNHEY; CDR2 reads SVGAGI. CDR3 bases: TGTGCCAGCAGGGGGACAGGGAACACTGAAGCTTTCTTT. Its translation is CASRGTGNTEAFF.

The chain joins TRBV4-2 to TRBJ2-3; 10 nucleotides line up with TRBD2. The V gene end was trimmed by 8 bases and the J gene end by 3 bases; junction bases not matched to a gene: 5. Germline assignment: CDR1 LGHNA and CDR2 YNFKEQ. The CDR3 is 14 residues long. The CDR3 sequence: CASGAGGRTDTQYF. The CDR3 DNA is TGTGCCAGCGGAGCGGGGGGGCGGACAGATACGCAGTATTTT.

The chain carries TRBV19 and TRBJ2-5, with 8 bases aligning to TRBD2. CDR3 length: 15 residues. V lost 4 bases, J lost 5 bases, and 9 bases stayed unmatched. Germline loops: CDR1 LNHDA, CDR2 SQIVND (reference sequence). The CDR3 spells CASSTGLESLETQYF. As DNA, the CDR3 is TGTGCCAGTAGTACGGGACTAGAATCATTGGAGACCCAGTACTTC.

The V gene is TRBV6-5, the J gene TRBJ2-7; 12 bases line up with TRBD1. Unmatched junction bases numbered 7, after V lost 2 bases and J lost 5 bases. This CDR3 has 16 residues. From germline, CDR1 is MNHEY and CDR2 SVGAGI. The DNA for the CDR3 is TGTGCCAGCAGTTACGGGACAGGGGGCGTAGTAGACGAGCAGTACTTC. This codes for CASSYGTGGVVDEQYF.

The rearrangement uses TRBV5-1 and TRBJ1-4, with D possibly matching TRBD1 (6 bases). Deletions cut 1 base from V and 6 bases from J, with 10 bases between. The CDR3 is 14 residues long. Germline lookup yields CDR1 SGHRS and CDR2 YFSETQ. CDR3 sequence (DNA): TGCGCCAGCAGCTTGATGGGGGCGGATGAAAAACTGTTTTTT. This codes for CASSLMGADEKLFF.

The chain has TRBV13 and TRBJ2-3; the match to TRBD2 covers 11 bases. Germline CDR1 is PRHDT and CDR2 is FYEKMQ (reference sequence). J lost 0 bases, V lost 5 bases, and 4 bases had no gene match. The CDR3 sequence is 16 residues long. This chain's CDR3 is CASSRRLAGSTDTQYF. The CDR3 coding sequence is TGTGCCAGCAGCCGTAGACTAGCGGGAAGCACAGATACGCAGTATTTT. The complete variable domain, with remaining parts taken from reference TRBV13 and TRBJ2-3, reads AAGVIQSPRHLIKEKRETATLKCYPIPRHDTVYWYQQGPGQDPQFLISFYEKMQSDKGSIPDRFSAQQFSDYHSELNMSSLELGDSALYFCASSRRLAGSTDTQYFGPGTRLTVL.